Given below is one T cell receptor beta chain in context. It has no known antigen specificity. There are no base qualities to consult, and no much larger clone falls within one base. The collaborating institutions used their own protocols to collect whole blood in K2EDTA tubes. For TCRbeta analysis, collaborators shipped samples in one of three forms: frozen whole blood, isolated PBMCs, or DNA extracted from either of those sample types. The germline V gene (reference sequence) yields LGHDT for CDR1 and YNNKEL for CDR2. The CDR3 measures 15 amino acids from cysteine to phenylalanine. Only the CDR3 part of the read is kept: 45 bases, read in frame from the first base. Deletion took 4 bases off V and 6 bases off J, with a span of 15 bases between the germline ends. This specimen comes from a study of blood T cell repertoires in COVID-19 (dated by TCRdb to about 2020). In terms of the full investigation: The collaborator samples originated in the United States, Italy and Spain and spanned the acute and convalescent phases of COVID-19. The material from the prospective study consisted of cDNA or gDNA derived from T cells, B-cell-depleted T cells, or PBMCs. Deeply sampled blood TCRbeta repertoires from subjects exposed to, actively infected with, or recovered from COVID-19 were included in the dataset. A freely available public database, intended as a resource for researchers studying the immune response to SARS-CoV-2, is where the repertoires were released. Samples were obtained from the ongoing ImmuneRACE study (first 160 participants) and from over 1,000 subjects provided by 6 global collaborators. Nearly every sample came with metadata listing a de-identified subject ID, COVID-19 status, age in years and sex. Where available, HLA class I and class II types were obtained from metadata supplied by the sample provider rather than from assay-based typing.

TCRbeta CDR3 regions were amplified from genomic DNA by means of the immunoSEQ Assay, a bias-controlled multiplex PCR. Concerning the study's data processing: The number of nucleated cells in each sample was estimated from the amplification of reference gene primers within the assay. Sequence reads were collapsed and filtered to measure the absolute abundance of every unique TCRbeta CDR3 rearrangement. Productive Simpson clonality was computed per sample as the square root of Simpson's diversity index over productive rearrangements. TCRdb mirrors the immuneACCESS table, restricted to in-frame sequences. Some clones are absent from its copies; in checked studies, under half trace to an unresolved V gene, and the reason for the others is unknown. Clone size and V and J calls were adopted from that table, with D and trimming inferred from the DNA. The sample contains approximately 81,000 clones, almost 85% of them found a single time. The ten largest clonotypes hold about 6.9% of the sample.

Results and caveats for the whole study, not just this receptor: How much clinical and demographic metadata was included differed by source and by participant, and the metadata was provided uncurated.

The source of this sequence is a human donor in a cohort sampled during active COVID-19. The sequenced sample was peripheral blood. This receptor chain uses TRBV3-1 (or the pseudogene TRBV3-2) and TRBJ1-4; the D gene remains uncertain. The CDR3 reads CASSPFGRKDEKLFF. The DNA sequence reads TGTGCCAGCAGCCCCTTCGGTCGCAAAGATGAAAAACTGTTTTTT.